This TCR beta chain was obtained from a study of OX40 agonist ivuxolimab in advanced cancers. Findings of the study overall: There were, on average, more expanded clones in CD8+ T cells than in CD4+.

Autoimmune disease history or systemic immunosuppression barred patients. Worth noting for this clone: Its specificity is unknown.

The V and J ends lost 2 bases and 8 bases respectively, with 10 bases between them. Germline V gene sequence: CDR1 SGHTS, CDR2 YDEGEE. The CDR3 loop spans 12 amino acids. TCRdb's table, derived via immunoSEQ multiplex PCR, lists solely in-frame clones and lacks some. The sample consists of 17,000 or so clones, 70% to 90% of them appearing once. The chain combines TRBV5-8 with TRBJ1-1; D gene uncertain. The sample in question was CD4+ or CD8+ T cells sorted from blood, obtained in a trial of the OX40 agonist ivuxolimab. The sequence came from an adult with an advanced solid tumor such as melanoma, head and neck, liver or kidney cancer. For the CDR3, the DNA is TGTGCCAGCAGCTTCGGAGGATGGGAAGCTTTCTTT. This translates into CASSFGGWEAFF.